This T cell receptor beta chain was retrieved from a study of blood T cell repertoires in COVID-19. In the study's own analysis: The assay estimated nucleated cells by amplifying reference gene primers. TCRdb keeps only in-frame clones here, not all; method: immunoSEQ multiplex PCR. V, J and clone size were drawn from that table, and D and trimming were deduced from the DNA. The sample lists about 300,000 clones, more than 75% occurring once. Participant-reported clinical history was the basis for cohort assignment. Germline CDR1 MGHRA, CDR2 YSYEKL. Trimming shortened V by 1 base and J by 3 bases, and 4 bases separated the two germline ends. This CDR3 contains 13 residues. This clone was detected once.

The sequenced sample consisted of PBMCs or T cells enriched from blood (not recorded which). The TCR comes from a man in his thirties or forties who had recovered from COVID-19. The rearrangement links TRBV4-1 to TRBJ1-3; no clear D gene. CDR3 residues: CASSQAIGNTIYF. The DNA of the CDR3 is TGCGCCAGCAGCCAAGCTATTGGAAACACCATATATTTT.